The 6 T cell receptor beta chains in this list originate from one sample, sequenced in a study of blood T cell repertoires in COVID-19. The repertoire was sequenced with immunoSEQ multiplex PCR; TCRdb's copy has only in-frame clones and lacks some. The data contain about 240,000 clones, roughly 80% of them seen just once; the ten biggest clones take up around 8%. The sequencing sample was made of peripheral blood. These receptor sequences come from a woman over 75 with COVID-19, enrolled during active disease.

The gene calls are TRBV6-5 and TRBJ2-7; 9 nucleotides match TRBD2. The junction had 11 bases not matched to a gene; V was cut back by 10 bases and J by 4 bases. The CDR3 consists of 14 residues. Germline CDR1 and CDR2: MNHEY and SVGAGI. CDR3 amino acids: CATKSSGSGYEQYF. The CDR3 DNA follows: TGTGCCACCAAGAGTAGCGGGAGTGGATACGAGCAGTACTTC.

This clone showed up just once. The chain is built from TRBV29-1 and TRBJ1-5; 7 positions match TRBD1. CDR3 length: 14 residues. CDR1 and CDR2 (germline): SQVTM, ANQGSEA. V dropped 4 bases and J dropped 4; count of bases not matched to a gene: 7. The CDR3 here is CSVAGATGNQPQHF. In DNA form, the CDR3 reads TGCAGCGTTGCTGGGGCGACAGGGAATCAGCCCCAGCATTTT.

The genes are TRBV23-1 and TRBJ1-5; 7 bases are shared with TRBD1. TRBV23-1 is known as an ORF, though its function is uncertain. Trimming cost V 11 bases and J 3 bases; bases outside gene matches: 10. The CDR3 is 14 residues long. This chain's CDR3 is CADLVRGPNQPQHF. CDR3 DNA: TGCGCCGACCTCGTGAGGGGGCCCAATCAGCCCCAGCATTTT.

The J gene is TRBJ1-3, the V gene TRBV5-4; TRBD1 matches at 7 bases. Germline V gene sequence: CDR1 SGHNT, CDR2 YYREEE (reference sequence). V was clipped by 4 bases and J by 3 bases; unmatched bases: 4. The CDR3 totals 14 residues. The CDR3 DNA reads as TGTGCCAGCAGCGAACAGGGGAATGGAAACACCATATATTTT. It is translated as CASSEQGNGNTIYF.

The CDR3 DNA follows: TGTGCCAGCAACAGGGCAGGGGAGAACACTGAAGCTTTCTTT. It encodes CASNRAGENTEAFF. The genes are TRBV2 and TRBJ1-1; tentatively, D is TRBD1 (6 bases). Germline CDR1 and CDR2: SNHLY and FYNNEI. Trimming pared 7 bases from V and 1 base from J, leaving 13 bases between. CDR3 length equals 14 residues.

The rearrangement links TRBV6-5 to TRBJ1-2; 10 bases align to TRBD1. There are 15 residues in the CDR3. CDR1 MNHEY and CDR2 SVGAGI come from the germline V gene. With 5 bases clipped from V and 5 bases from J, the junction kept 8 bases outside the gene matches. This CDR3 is CASSTPGTGVYGYTF. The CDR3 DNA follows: TGTGCCAGCAGTACCCCCGGGACAGGGGTTTATGGCTACACCTTC.